This T cell receptor (beta chain) comes out of a study of control samples from healthy donors and cancer patients. Sequencing was performed with immunoSEQ multiplex PCR; in TCRdb, only in-frame clones are kept and a portion is missing. The sample includes around 67,000 clones, around 90% of them seen just once. Sequences were obtained from PBMCs. The TCR comes from a man in his sixties with colorectal cancer.

The CDR3 sequence is CASSSLGGGEEQYF. The CDR3 coding sequence is TGTGCCAGCAGCTCCCTGGGGGGGGGTGAAGAGCAGTACTTC. The V gene is TRBV11-2, the J gene TRBJ2-7; TRBD2 agrees at 7 bases. The CDR3 contains 14 residues. V was pared by 4 bases and J by 7 bases, with 10 bases of the junction left unmatched. Per the germline V gene, CDR1 is SGHAT and CDR2 is FQNNGV.